This TCR beta chain comes out of a study of shared clonotypes between healthy human individuals. The table came from immunoSEQ multiplex PCR; TCRdb's copy has only in-frame clones and leaves some out. Of millions of clones detected, less than 95% appear once; the ten largest clones hold about 1.1%. This CDR3 spans 16 amino acids. Germline CDR1 is SGHNT and CDR2 is YYREEE (reference sequence). Losses at the gene ends were 5 bases for V and 6 bases for J; bases not matched to a gene: 10. CD8 cells classed as naive were CD45RO-negative and positively selected for CCR7, excluding terminally differentiated effector memory CD45RA+ cells.

This clonotype was sampled from a man aged 18 to 29 in good health. The sequenced material came from naive CD8+ T cells sorted from blood. The chain couples TRBV5-4 to TRBJ1-4, with 10 bases fitting TRBD1. CDR3 amino acids: CASRSTGGADDEKLFF. The CDR3 DNA reads TGTGCCAGCAGGTCGACAGGGGGCGCCGATGATGAAAAACTGTTTTTT.